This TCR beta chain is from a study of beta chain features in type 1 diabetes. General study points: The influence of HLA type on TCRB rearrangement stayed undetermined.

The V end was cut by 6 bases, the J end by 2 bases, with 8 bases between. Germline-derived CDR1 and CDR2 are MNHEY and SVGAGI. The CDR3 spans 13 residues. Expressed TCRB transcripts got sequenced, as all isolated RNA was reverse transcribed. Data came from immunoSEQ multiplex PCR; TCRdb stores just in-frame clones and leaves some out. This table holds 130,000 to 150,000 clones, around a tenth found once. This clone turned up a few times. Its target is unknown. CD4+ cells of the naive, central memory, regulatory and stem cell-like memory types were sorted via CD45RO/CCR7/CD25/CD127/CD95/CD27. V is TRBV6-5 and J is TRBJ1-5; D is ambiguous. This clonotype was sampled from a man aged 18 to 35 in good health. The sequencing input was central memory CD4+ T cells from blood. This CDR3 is CASRQDGNQPQHF. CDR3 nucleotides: TGTGCCAGCAGGCAGGATGGCAATCAGCCCCAGCATTTT.